This TCR beta chain originates from a study of identical twins. The study's findings and limits: The same donors were not followed; conclusions instead depended on cross-sectional statistical analysis.

Germline V CDR1 and CDR2: DFQATT, SNEGSKA (reference sequence). The CDR3 totals 15 residues. V shed 6 bases, J shed 6 bases, and the junction held 13 bases outside the gene matches. One entry per CDR3 protein, called by TCRdb with MiXCR from the 5' RACE reads. The top ten clones hold 4% to 5% of a sample with under 300,000 distinct CDR3 sequences, roughly 13% of them seen once. For this clonotype: The antigen is not known.

The same data also went into a second study, on yellow fever vaccine responses in identical twins.

Sequences were obtained from memory (CD45RO+) T cells sorted from blood. The chain joins TRBV20-1 to TRBJ2-1, with 8 bases matching TRBD2. This clonotype was sampled from a woman between 18 and 29 years old in good health. DNA for the CDR3: TGCAGTGCCTCGGGGGGGACTAGGAGGGGCAATGAGCAGTTCTTC. It codes for CSASGGTRRGNEQFF.